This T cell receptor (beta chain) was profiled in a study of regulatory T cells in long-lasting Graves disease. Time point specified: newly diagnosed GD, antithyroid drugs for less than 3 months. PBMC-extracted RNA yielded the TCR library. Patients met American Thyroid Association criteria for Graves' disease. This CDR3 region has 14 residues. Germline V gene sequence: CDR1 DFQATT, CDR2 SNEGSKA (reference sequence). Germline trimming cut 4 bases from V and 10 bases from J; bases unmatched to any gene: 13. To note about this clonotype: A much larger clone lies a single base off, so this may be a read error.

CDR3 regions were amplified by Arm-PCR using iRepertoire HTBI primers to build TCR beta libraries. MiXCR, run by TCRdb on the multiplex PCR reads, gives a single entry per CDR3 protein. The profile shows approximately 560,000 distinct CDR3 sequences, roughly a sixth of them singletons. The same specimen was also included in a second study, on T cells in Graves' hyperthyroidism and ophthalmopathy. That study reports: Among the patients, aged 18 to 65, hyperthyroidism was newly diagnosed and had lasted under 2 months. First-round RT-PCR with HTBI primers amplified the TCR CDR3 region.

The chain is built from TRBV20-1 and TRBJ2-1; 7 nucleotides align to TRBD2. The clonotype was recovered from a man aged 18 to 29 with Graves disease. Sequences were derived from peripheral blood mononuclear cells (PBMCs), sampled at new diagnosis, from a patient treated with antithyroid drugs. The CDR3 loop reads CSATSGLPSYEQFF. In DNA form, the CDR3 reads TGCAGTGCTACTAGCGGTCTACCCTCCTACGAGCAGTTCTTC.